This T cell receptor beta chain was captured in a study of tumor-infiltrating lymphocytes in glioblastoma multiforme. Study-wide results and limits: The TCR and somatic mutation analysis included just one glioblastoma patient. The T cells in this sample were not sorted into functional subsets.

Germline V gene lookup returns CDR1 SGHAT and CDR2 FQNNGV. This CDR3 comprises 15 residues. A note on this clonotype: The antigen remains undetermined. Its ends do not fully match the called genes, so a read error is possible.

Three nested ARM-PCR rounds with V-beta and C-beta primers built TCRB libraries. TCRdb used MiXCR to reprocess the multiplex PCR reads, holding one entry per CDR3 protein. The sample records under 15,000 distinct CDR3 sequences, 60% to 75% being singletons. The specimen was brain tumor tissue. This TCR derives from a male donor with glioblastoma. The V gene is TRBV11-2, the J gene TRBJ2-1; D not resolved. The CDR3: CASNLAGSSYNEQFF. CDR3 DNA sequence: TGTGCCAGCAACTTAGCAGGTAGCTCTTACAATGAGCAGTTCTTC. Supplemented by reference TRBV11-2 and TRBJ2-1, the full variable domain reads EAGVAQSPRYKIIEKRQSVAFWCNPISGHATLYWYQQILGQGPKLLIQFQNNGVVDDSQLPKDRFSAERLKGVDSTLKIQPAKLEDSAVYLCASNLAGSSYNEQFFGPGTRLTVL.